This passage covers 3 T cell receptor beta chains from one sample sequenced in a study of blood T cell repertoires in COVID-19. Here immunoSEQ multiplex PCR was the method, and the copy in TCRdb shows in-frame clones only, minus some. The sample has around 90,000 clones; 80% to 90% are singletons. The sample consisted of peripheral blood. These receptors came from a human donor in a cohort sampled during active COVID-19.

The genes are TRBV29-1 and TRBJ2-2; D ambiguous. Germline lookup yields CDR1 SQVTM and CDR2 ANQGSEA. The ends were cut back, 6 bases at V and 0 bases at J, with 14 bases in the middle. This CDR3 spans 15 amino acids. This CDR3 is CSVAPQNPNTGELFF. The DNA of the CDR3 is TGCAGCGTCGCCCCACAGAATCCGAACACCGGGGAGCTGTTTTTT.

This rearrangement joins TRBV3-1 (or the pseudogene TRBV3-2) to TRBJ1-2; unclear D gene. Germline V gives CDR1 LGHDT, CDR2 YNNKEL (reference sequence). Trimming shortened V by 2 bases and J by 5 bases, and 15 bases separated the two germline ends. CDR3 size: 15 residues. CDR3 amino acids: CASSQWEVMGYGYTF. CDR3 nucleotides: TGTGCCAGCAGCCAATGGGAGGTAATGGGTTATGGCTACACCTTC.

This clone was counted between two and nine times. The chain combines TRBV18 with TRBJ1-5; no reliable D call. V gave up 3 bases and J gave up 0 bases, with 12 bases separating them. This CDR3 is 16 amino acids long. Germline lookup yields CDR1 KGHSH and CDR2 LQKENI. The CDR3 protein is CASSPQQQPSNQPQHF. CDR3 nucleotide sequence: TGTGCCAGCTCACCGCAACAGCAACCTAGCAATCAGCCCCAGCATTTT.